The next 26 T cell receptor beta chains were all read from a single sample in a study of shared clonotypes between healthy human individuals. Measured with immunoSEQ multiplex PCR; TCRdb has only the in-frame clones, and not every one. The data show over a million clones, 95% to 97% seen once. Sequencing used naive CD4+ T cells sorted from blood. Documented subset: CD45RA+ positively selected. These receptor sequences come from a man aged 30-40 years in good health.

The gene calls are TRBV4-3 and TRBJ2-7; 11 positions match TRBD1. J gave up 6 bases and V 6 bases, and 7 bases lay outside the gene matches. This CDR3 spans 14 amino acids. The germline gives CDR1 LGHNA, CDR2 YSLEER. As DNA, the CDR3 is TGCGCCAGCAGAGGGACAGGGGGTACCGGCGAGCAGTACTTC. As protein: CASRGTGGTGEQYF.

As regards this clone: The sample has other DNA sequences that encode this CDR3 too. V is TRBV18 and J is TRBJ2-3; D might be TRBD1 (6 bases). The germline V gene encodes CDR1 KGHSH and CDR2 LQKENI. Trimming removed 2 bases from V and 0 bases from J, with 6 bases in between. The CDR3 totals 14 residues. The CDR3 here is CASSPRGSTDTQYF. CDR3 DNA: TGTGCCAGCTCACCAAGGGGGAGCACAGATACGCAGTATTTT.

The chain has TRBV18 and TRBJ1-2, with 7 bases matching TRBD1. This CDR3 contains 16 residues. From germline, CDR1 is KGHSH and CDR2 LQKENI. V gave up 3 bases and J gave up 0 bases; unmatched junction bases: 7. CDR3 protein: CASSPTGDTANYGYTF. DNA for the CDR3: TGTGCCAGCTCACCTACAGGGGACACAGCTAACTATGGCTACACCTTC.

The chain combines TRBV5-4 with TRBJ1-1, with TRBD1 matching over 7 bases. The V gene end was trimmed by 4 bases and the J gene end by 5 bases; junction bases not matched to a gene: 5. The CDR3 length is 13 residues. Germline V lookup: CDR1 SGHNT, CDR2 YYREEE (reference sequence). For the CDR3, the DNA is TGTGCCAGCAGCCCACAGGGGATAACTGAAGCTTTCTTT. Residues: CASSPQGITEAFF.

V usage is TRBV5-1 and J usage is TRBJ2-3; 7 bases align to TRBD1. Germline CDR1 SGHRS, CDR2 YFSETQ. J was trimmed by 4 bases and V by 4 bases; bases with no gene match: 9. The CDR3 has 15 amino acids. The CDR3 bases are TGCGCCAGCAGCCCGACAGGGATAATAGCAGATACGCAGTATTTT. This sequence encodes CASSPTGIIADTQYF.

The genes are TRBV11-2 and TRBJ2-1; possible D gene TRBD2, 6 bases. Germline values: CDR1 SGHAT, CDR2 FQNNGV. The CDR3 length is 16 residues. The germline V and J ends were trimmed by 1 base and 1 base, with 11 bases remaining between them. DNA for the CDR3: TGTGCCAGCAGCTTAGCCACTAGCAGTTCCTACAATGAGCAGTTCTTC. Protein sequence: CASSLATSSSYNEQFF.

The chain links TRBV7-8 to TRBJ2-2; D remains unclear. This CDR3 spans 18 amino acids. Per the germline V gene, CDR1 is SGHVS and CDR2 is FQNEAQ. Trimming cost V 2 bases and J 0 bases, with 16 bases left between them. This chain's CDR3 is CASSLPLRRPANTGELFF. The CDR3 DNA reads TGTGCCAGCAGCTTACCTCTCCGACGACCCGCGAACACCGGGGAGCTGTTTTTT. The full variable domain, rest sourced from reference TRBV7-8 and TRBJ2-2, is GAGVSQSPRYKVAKRGQDVALRCDPISGHVSLFWYQQALGQGPEFLTYFQNEAQLDKSGLPSDRFFAERPEGSVSTLKIQRTQQEDSAVYLCASSLPLRRPANTGELFFGEGSRLTVL.

For this clone: Other DNA sequences in the same sample also yield this CDR3. The chain links TRBV5-4 to TRBJ1-2, with D uncertain. CDR1 and CDR2 from the germline V gene are SGHNT and YYREEE (reference sequence). The germline V and J ends were trimmed by 3 bases and 1 base, with 7 bases remaining between them. This CDR3 comprises 13 residues. In DNA, the CDR3 is TGTGCCAGCAGCTCCTCACTTAACTATGGCTACACCTTC. This encodes CASSSSLNYGYTF.

The chain uses TRBV19 and TRBJ1-1; TRBD1 matches at 7 bases. Germline-derived CDR1 and CDR2 are LNHDA and SQIVND (reference sequence). V gave up 5 bases and J gave up 5 bases; unmatched junction bases: 5. This CDR3 spans 13 amino acids. The CDR3: CASSRDSETEAFF. The CDR3 DNA reads as TGTGCCAGTAGTCGGGACAGCGAAACTGAAGCTTTCTTT.

The chain carries TRBV6-9 and TRBJ2-7; 8 bases align to TRBD2. This CDR3 is 16 amino acids long. The germline gives CDR1 MNHGY, CDR2 SVAAGI. The J segment lost 4 bases and the V segment lost 2 bases, leaving 10 bases of the junction unmatched. The CDR3 reads CASSYRSGTRGYEQYF. CDR3 sequence (DNA): TGTGCCAGCAGTTATAGGTCCGGGACTAGGGGTTACGAGCAGTACTTC.

This chain uses TRBV11-2 with TRBJ2-6; 12 bases agree with TRBD1. V gave up 5 bases and J gave up 3 bases; unmatched junction bases: 5. From germline, CDR1 is SGHAT and CDR2 FQNNGV. The CDR3 extends over 17 amino acids. This CDR3 reads CASSLGTGGVGANVLTF. Here the CDR3 DNA reads TGTGCCAGCAGCCTCGGGACAGGGGGCGTTGGGGCCAACGTCCTGACTTTC.

This clone has only a few counts. The identical CDR3 is also encoded by other nucleotide sequences in the sample. The V gene is TRBV7-9, the J gene TRBJ1-5, with D hard to call. Deletions cut 2 bases from V and 1 base from J, with 3 bases between. Germline V lookup: CDR1 SEHNR, CDR2 FQNEAQ (reference sequence). This CDR3 spans 13 amino acids. In DNA form, the CDR3 reads TGTGCCAGCAGCTTAAGGAGCAATCAGCCCCAGCATTTT. Its translation is CASSLRSNQPQHF.

V usage is TRBV10-1 and J usage is TRBJ2-7; 13 bases align to TRBD2. The CDR3 loop spans 16 amino acids. V shed 4 bases, J shed 4 bases, and the junction held 7 bases outside the gene matches. The germline CDR1 and CDR2 sequences are WNHNN and SYGVQD (reference sequence). CDR3 sequence: CASSGTSGSSRYEQYF. The DNA of the CDR3 is TGCGCCAGCAGTGGGACTAGCGGGAGTTCTAGGTACGAGCAGTACTTC.

Points on this clone: At the DNA level, this CDR3 is encoded by other sequences in the same sample as well. The rearrangement joins TRBV2 to TRBJ1-2; D remains ambiguous. This CDR3 comprises 13 residues. Deletions cut 2 bases from V and 2 bases from J, with 6 bases between. CDR1 and CDR2 from the germline V gene are SNHLY and FYNNEI. This CDR3 reads CASSETLNYGYTF. The CDR3 DNA reads TGTGCCAGCAGTGAAACCTTAAACTATGGCTACACCTTC.

The V gene is TRBV19, the J gene TRBJ2-1, with D possibly matching TRBD2 (5 bases). Per the germline V gene, CDR1 is LNHDA and CDR2 is SQIVND (reference sequence). The V end lost 5 bases, the J end lost 2 bases, and 16 bases lay between the germline ends. The CDR3 sequence is 16 residues long. This CDR3 reads CASSSPEVSAYNEQFF. The CDR3 coding sequence is TGTGCCAGTAGTTCCCCGGAGGTGTCGGCCTACAATGAGCAGTTCTTC. The complete variable domain, with remaining parts taken from reference TRBV19 and TRBJ2-1, reads DGGITQSPKYLFRKEGQNVTLSCEQNLNHDAMYWYRQDPGQGLRLIYYSQIVNDFQKGDIAEGYSVSREKKESFPLTVTSAQKNPTAFYLCASSSPEVSAYNEQFFGPGTRLTVL.

This clone was seen only once. V and J are TRBV9 and TRBJ1-5; 9 bases map to TRBD1. This CDR3 region has 13 residues. CDR1 and CDR2 (germline): SGDLS, YYNGEE. The V gene end was trimmed by 8 bases and the J gene end by 9 bases; junction bases not matched to a gene: 9. The CDR3 here is CARDRGSLRPQHF. The CDR3 DNA reads as TGTGCCAGGGACAGGGGATCCCTTCGGCCCCAGCATTTT.

J is TRBJ2-3 and V is TRBV29-1; 11 nucleotides align to TRBD2. Germline assignment: CDR1 SQVTM and CDR2 ANQGSEA. The V and J ends lost 5 bases and 4 bases, in that order; junction bases with no gene match: 5. This CDR3 is built from 14 residues. The DNA of the CDR3 is TGCAGCGTTTCACTAGCGGGAGTAGCAGATACGCAGTATTTT. It yields the protein CSVSLAGVADTQYF.

The rearrangement links TRBV23-1 to TRBJ2-4; 11 bases map to TRBD2. TRBV23-1 carries the ORF label, with uncertain function. The CDR3 covers 13 residues. The V and J ends lost 6 bases and 8 bases, in that order; junction bases with no gene match: 3. The CDR3 sequence: CASRLAGEDIQYF. The CDR3 DNA sequence: TGCGCCAGCAGACTAGCGGGAGAAGACATTCAGTACTTC.

The chain joins TRBV28 to TRBJ2-6, with 9 nucleotides matching TRBD2. The germline V gene has CDR1 MDHEN and CDR2 SYDVKM. CDR3 length: 17 residues. V was clipped by 2 bases and J by 4 bases; unmatched bases: 6. DNA of the CDR3: TGTGCCAGCAGTTTAGTAGCGGGAGTACGCGGGGCCAACGTCCTGACTTTC. Residues: CASSLVAGVRGANVLTF.

This clone was detected only once. For the CDR3, the DNA is TGTGCCAGCAGTTACCCGATTTGGAGACCAGATGAGCAGTACTTC. Amino acid sequence: CASSYPIWRPDEQYF. The rearrangement links TRBV6-6 to TRBJ2-7; no reliable D call. This CDR3 contains 15 residues. Germline V gene sequence: CDR1 MNHNY, CDR2 SVGAGI (reference sequence). Trimming removed 2 bases at V and 7 bases at J, with 18 bases between.

CDR3 in amino acids: CASSYFSVASRGNEQFF. CDR3 nucleotide sequence: TGTGCCAGCAGCTACTTCTCCGTGGCTAGTAGGGGCAATGAGCAGTTCTTC. The chain has TRBV7-6 and TRBJ2-1; a weak D match, TRBD1 (5 bases). This CDR3 contains 17 residues. V lost 4 bases and J lost 6, with 22 bases in between. CDR1 is SGHVS, CDR2 FNYEAQ, per germline.

The chain employs TRBV7-9 and TRBJ2-1, with 9 bases lining up with TRBD2. The V and J ends lost 5 bases and 7 bases, in that order; junction bases with no gene match: 9. The CDR3 extends over 15 amino acids. Germline CDR1 and CDR2: SEHNR and FQNEAQ (reference sequence). CDR3 DNA sequence: TGTGCCAGCAGCCCGCGGGGGGGAGCGACTAATGAGCAGTTCTTC. This translates into CASSPRGGATNEQFF.

This clone has just one count. This chain links TRBV4-3 with TRBJ2-1; TRBD1 aligns across 8 bases. Per germline, CDR1 LGHNA and CDR2 YSLEER. Trimming removed 4 bases from V and 2 bases from J; junction bases left unmatched: 7. The CDR3 has 16 residues. The CDR3, as DNA: TGCGCCAGCAGCCGCTCAGGGACAGGCGCCTACAATGAGCAGTTCTTC. It codes for CASSRSGTGAYNEQFF.

V gene TRBV19 combines with J gene TRBJ1-5; perhaps TRBD1 as D (6 bases). This CDR3 has 13 residues. CDR1 and CDR2 from the germline V gene are LNHDA and SQIVND (reference sequence). V was clipped by 6 bases and J by 7 bases, with 13 bases between them. The CDR3 sequence: CASRWGAGQPQHF. Here the CDR3 DNA reads TGTGCCAGTAGATGGGGGGCAGGACAGCCCCAGCATTTT.

This rearrangement joins TRBV28 to TRBJ2-1; D tentatively fits TRBD1 or TRBD2 (5 bases each). Trimming cost V 5 bases and J 6 bases, with 20 bases left between them. Germline CDR1 is MDHEN and CDR2 is SYDVKM. This CDR3 spans 16 amino acids. The CDR3 spells CASSPPGPQTRNEQFF. The CDR3 DNA follows: TGTGCCAGCAGTCCTCCGGGGCCCCAAACGCGCAATGAGCAGTTCTTC.

V is TRBV6-1 and J is TRBJ2-7; D is possibly TRBD1 (6 bases). Trimming shortened V by 7 bases and J by 5 bases, and 15 bases separated the two germline ends. CDR1 is MNHNS and CDR2 is SASEGT in the germline V gene. This CDR3 region has 13 residues. The CDR3 loop is CASKTGTFNEQYF. CDR3 bases: TGTGCCAGCAAGACCGGGACATTTAACGAGCAGTACTTC.